This is a list of T cell receptor beta chains from one sample in a study of regulatory T cells in long-lasting Graves disease. Each CDR3 protein is one row after TCRdb ran MiXCR on the multiplex PCR reads. The sample records a few hundred thousand distinct CDR3 sequences, around 24% being singletons. The specimen comprised peripheral blood mononuclear cells (PBMCs), sampled when the disease was refractory, from a patient treated with antithyroid drugs. The receptor source for this set is a female donor with Graves disease. CDR3s include the opening cysteine and the closing phenylalanine or tryptophan. The order of the fields is V gene, clone size, D gene, J gene, CDR3 DNA, CDR3 protein. The D gene is left open where the match is weak. Where a row states a size, it is once, few, many or the class of an expanded clone; other rows omit it.

v_call: TRBV9
clone_size: .
d_call: .
j_call: TRBJ2-5
cdr3_nt: TGTGCCAGCAGCGTAGGTGATGGATCAAACTTGCTCGGGACCCAGTACTTC
cdr3_aa: CASSVGDGSNLLGTQYF

v_call: TRBV20-1
clone_size: many
d_call: .
j_call: TRBJ2-5
cdr3_nt: TGCAGTGCTAGAGGAAGCGGAGAAGAGACCCAGTACTTC
cdr3_aa: CSARGSGEETQYF

v_call: TRBV5-5
clone_size: few
d_call: .
j_call: TRBJ2-7
cdr3_nt: TGTGCCAGCAGCCACATGGACGGCAACTACGAGCAGTACTTC
cdr3_aa: CASSHMDGNYEQYF

v_call: TRBV15
clone_size: .
d_call: TRBD2
j_call: TRBJ2-5
cdr3_nt: TGTGCCACCAGCAGAGATCAAGCGGGAGGGCAAGAGACCCAGTACTTC
cdr3_aa: CATSRDQAGGQETQYF

v_call: TRBV30
clone_size: few
d_call: .
j_call: TRBJ1-1
cdr3_nt: TGTGCCTGGAGGCTTTCAGGGGCTGAAGCTTTCTTT
cdr3_aa: CAWRLSGAEAFF

v_call: TRBV28
clone_size: many
d_call: TRBD1
j_call: TRBJ2-7
cdr3_nt: TGTGCCAGCAGTTTCGGGACAGCTTCCTACGAGCAGTACTTC
cdr3_aa: CASSFGTASYEQYF

v_call: TRBV2
clone_size: .
d_call: TRBD1
j_call: TRBJ2-5
cdr3_nt: TGTGCCAGCAGTGCCGGGACAGGGAAGGCGGAGACCCAGTACTTC
cdr3_aa: CASSAGTGKAETQYF

v_call: TRBV4-3
clone_size: few
d_call: .
j_call: TRBJ2-1
cdr3_nt: TGCGCCAGCAGCCAAGATCGGGACCGCCGGGGTGAGCAGTTCTTC
cdr3_aa: CASSQDRDRRGEQFF

v_call: TRBV12-3/TRBV12-4
clone_size: .
d_call: .
j_call: TRBJ2-7
cdr3_nt: TGTGCCAGCAGTCTTGGACCGCCGAGCGAGCAGTACTTC
cdr3_aa: CASSLGPPSEQYF

v_call: TRBV5-1
clone_size: .
d_call: .
j_call: TRBJ2-1
cdr3_nt: TGCGCCAGCAGCTTGGGAGGACAGAGCCACAATGAGCAGTTCTTC
cdr3_aa: CASSLGGQSHNEQFF

v_call: TRBV7-9
clone_size: .
d_call: .
j_call: TRBJ1-2
cdr3_nt: TGTGCCAGCAGCCAGACAGGCCATCGAACCTATGGCTACACCTTC
cdr3_aa: CASSQTGHRTYGYTF

v_call: TRBV18
clone_size: .
d_call: .
j_call: TRBJ2-3
cdr3_nt: TGTGCCAGCTCACCCAGGACGCAGTATTTT
cdr3_aa: CASSPRTQYF

v_call: TRBV10-3
clone_size: .
d_call: .
j_call: TRBJ2-7
cdr3_nt: TGTGCCTTCATAGCCGGGGAGAACTACGAGCAGTACTTC
cdr3_aa: CAFIAGENYEQYF

v_call: TRBV29-1
clone_size: .
d_call: TRBD1
j_call: TRBJ2-7
cdr3_nt: TGCAGCGTTCAGATTTCCGGGACAGACTACGAGCAGTACTTC
cdr3_aa: CSVQISGTDYEQYF

v_call: TRBV7-2
clone_size: few
d_call: .
j_call: TRBJ2-2
cdr3_nt: TGTGCCAGCAGCTTATCTGGTCTAGTGTTCACCGGGGAGCTGTTTTTT
cdr3_aa: CASSLSGLVFTGELFF

v_call: TRBV19
clone_size: .
d_call: .
j_call: TRBJ1-5
cdr3_nt: TGTGCCAGTATCCCGACCGGACATGGGATGTTTGGTGGCAATCAGCCCCAGCATTTT
cdr3_aa: CASIPTGHGMFGGNQPQHF

v_call: TRBV7-3
clone_size: .
d_call: TRBD1
j_call: TRBJ2-7
cdr3_nt: TGTGCCAGCAGCTTAATAGGGGTAGGGGACAGGGGGCCGGCGGACTTC
cdr3_aa: CASSLIGVGDRGPADF

v_call: TRBV19
clone_size: .
d_call: TRBD1
j_call: TRBJ1-5
cdr3_nt: TGTGCCAGTAGTATAGATCCGGGACAGGGAAGAGGGGATCAGCCCCAGCATTTT
cdr3_aa: CASSIDPGQGRGDQPQHF

v_call: TRBV5-1
clone_size: few
d_call: .
j_call: TRBJ2-5
cdr3_nt: TGCGCCAGCAGCCCTAGTGGTCCCGGTGGTGAGACCCAGTACTTC
cdr3_aa: CASSPSGPGGETQYF

v_call: TRBV13
clone_size: .
d_call: .
j_call: TRBJ2-7
cdr3_nt: TGTGCCAGCAGTCTCTGGTCTAGAGGAGTCTACGAGCAGTACTTC
cdr3_aa: CASSLWSRGVYEQYF

v_call: TRBV20-1
clone_size: few
d_call: TRBD1
j_call: TRBJ2-4
cdr3_nt: TGCAGTGCTAGCCGGGACAGCGACCTAGCCAAAAACATTCAGTACTTC
cdr3_aa: CSASRDSDLAKNIQYF

v_call: TRBV6-1
clone_size: .
d_call: .
j_call: TRBJ2-3
cdr3_nt: TGTGCCAGCAGTGAGGTCTACTCAGATACGCAGTATTTT
cdr3_aa: CASSEVYSDTQYF

v_call: TRBV7-3
clone_size: .
d_call: .
j_call: TRBJ1-2
cdr3_nt: TGTGCCAGCAGCTTAAGCCGGACAGATGGCTACACCTTC
cdr3_aa: CASSLSRTDGYTF

v_call: TRBV28
clone_size: many
d_call: .
j_call: TRBJ1-4
cdr3_nt: TGTGCCAGCAGTTTACCGGGGGCGGTTAATGAAAAACTGTTTTTT
cdr3_aa: CASSLPGAVNEKLFF

v_call: TRBV29-1
clone_size: .
d_call: TRBD2
j_call: TRBJ2-7
cdr3_nt: TGCAGCGTAGCAACAGGACTAGCGGGAGCCTCTTCTGGCGAGCAGTACTTC
cdr3_aa: CSVATGLAGASSGEQYF

v_call: TRBV6-1
clone_size: few
d_call: TRBD1
j_call: TRBJ1-1
cdr3_nt: TGTGCCAGCGGGGGACAGGGGGCTCTTAGAACTGAAGCTTTCTTT
cdr3_aa: CASGGQGALRTEAFF

v_call: TRBV3-1
clone_size: .
d_call: .
j_call: TRBJ1-5
cdr3_nt: TGTGCCAGCAGCCAAGAAGACCAGCCCCAGCATTTT
cdr3_aa: CASSQEDQPQHF

v_call: TRBV7-8
clone_size: many
d_call: .
j_call: TRBJ1-2
cdr3_nt: TGTGCCAGCAGCCCCGGAGAGGGCTACACCTTC
cdr3_aa: CASSPGEGYTF

v_call: TRBV29-1
clone_size: .
d_call: .
j_call: TRBJ2-2
cdr3_nt: TGCAGCGTTGAAGCCAACACCGGGGAGCTGTTTTTT
cdr3_aa: CSVEANTGELFF

v_call: TRBV20-1
clone_size: .
d_call: TRBD1
j_call: TRBJ1-5
cdr3_nt: TGCAGTGCTAGAGGGGACCCTGCCGGGGGACAGGCCTTCTATAGCAATCAGCCCCAGCATTTT
cdr3_aa: CSARGDPAGGQAFYSNQPQHF

v_call: TRBV5-6
clone_size: few
d_call: .
j_call: TRBJ2-5
cdr3_nt: TGTGCCAGCAGGAAAGGACGGGAACAAGAGACCCAGTACTTC
cdr3_aa: CASRKGREQETQYF

v_call: TRBV2
clone_size: many
d_call: .
j_call: TRBJ2-4
cdr3_nt: TGTGCCAGCAGTGGGGCAGGAAGGGGGAAAAACATTCAGTACTTC
cdr3_aa: CASSGAGRGKNIQYF

v_call: TRBV6-2/TRBV6-3
clone_size: few
d_call: TRBD1
j_call: TRBJ1-5
cdr3_nt: TGTGCCAGCAGCCGTACAGGGGGTTTGGGCAATCAGCCCCAGCATTTT
cdr3_aa: CASSRTGGLGNQPQHF

v_call: TRBV7-9
clone_size: .
d_call: TRBD1
j_call: TRBJ2-7
cdr3_nt: TGTGCCAGCAGCTTGACAGGGAAAAACGAGCAGTACTTC
cdr3_aa: CASSLTGKNEQYF

v_call: TRBV11-2
clone_size: .
d_call: .
j_call: TRBJ1-3
cdr3_nt: TGTGCCAGCAGCTTAAAGGGGACAACTTTAACCTCTGGAAACACCATATATTTT
cdr3_aa: CASSLKGTTLTSGNTIYF

v_call: TRBV20-1
clone_size: .
d_call: .
j_call: TRBJ2-5
cdr3_nt: TGCAGTGCTAGAGGGGAGGTCCTGAGGCAGACCCAGTACTTC
cdr3_aa: CSARGEVLRQTQYF

v_call: TRBV12-3/TRBV12-4
clone_size: many
d_call: .
j_call: TRBJ2-5
cdr3_nt: TGTGCCAGCAGCCCACGGGGCCTCCTCGAGACCCAGTACTTC
cdr3_aa: CASSPRGLLETQYF

v_call: TRBV30
clone_size: .
d_call: .
j_call: TRBJ1-1
cdr3_nt: TGTGCCTGGAGGGATACGACCCGGAGCACTGAAGCTTTCTTT
cdr3_aa: CAWRDTTRSTEAFF

v_call: TRBV6-5
clone_size: many
d_call: .
j_call: TRBJ1-5
cdr3_nt: TGTGCCAGCAGTTCATCACATCAGCCCCAGCATTTT
cdr3_aa: CASSSSHQPQHF

v_call: TRBV24-1
clone_size: .
d_call: TRBD2
j_call: TRBJ2-1
cdr3_nt: TGTGCCGCCAGTGAAAGACTAGCGGGAGCGATTGAGCAGTTCTTC
cdr3_aa: CAASERLAGAIEQFF

v_call: TRBV25-1
clone_size: few
d_call: TRBD2
j_call: TRBJ2-7
cdr3_nt: TGTGCCAGCAGTGCGGGGGGGACCTACGAGCAGTACTTC
cdr3_aa: CASSAGGTYEQYF

v_call: TRBV6-2/TRBV6-3
clone_size: .
d_call: .
j_call: TRBJ1-5
cdr3_nt: TGTGCCAGCAGTCGACTGGTGGGGGGCAAGGGCAATCAGCCCCAGCATTTT
cdr3_aa: CASSRLVGGKGNQPQHF

v_call: TRBV7-9
clone_size: .
d_call: TRBD2
j_call: TRBJ2-1
cdr3_nt: TGTGCCAGCAGCTTAGGCCTTGGGCTAGCGGGCTCCAATGAGCAGTTCTTC
cdr3_aa: CASSLGLGLAGSNEQFF

v_call: TRBV5-1
clone_size: .
d_call: .
j_call: TRBJ2-7
cdr3_nt: TGCGCCAGCAGCTTGGAGGATCTAGGCGCCTACGAGCAGTACTTC
cdr3_aa: CASSLEDLGAYEQYF

v_call: TRBV6-2/TRBV6-3
clone_size: few
d_call: .
j_call: TRBJ1-2
cdr3_nt: TGTGCCAGCAGTCCATGGACCGATCACTATGGCTACACCTTC
cdr3_aa: CASSPWTDHYGYTF

v_call: TRBV30
clone_size: few
d_call: TRBD1
j_call: TRBJ1-4
cdr3_nt: TGTGCCTGGACCAAGGGACAGGGGGCAGTTAATGAAAAACTGTTTTTT
cdr3_aa: CAWTKGQGAVNEKLFF

v_call: TRBV7-2
clone_size: few
d_call: .
j_call: TRBJ2-7
cdr3_nt: TGTGCCAGCAGCTTATCAAGCTCCTCCACGACGTACGAGCAGTACTTC
cdr3_aa: CASSLSSSSTTYEQYF

v_call: TRBV7-2
clone_size: .
d_call: .
j_call: TRBJ1-1
cdr3_nt: TGTGCCAGCAGCTCCGTTTGGGCAGACCACACTGAAGCTTTCTTT
cdr3_aa: CASSSVWADHTEAFF